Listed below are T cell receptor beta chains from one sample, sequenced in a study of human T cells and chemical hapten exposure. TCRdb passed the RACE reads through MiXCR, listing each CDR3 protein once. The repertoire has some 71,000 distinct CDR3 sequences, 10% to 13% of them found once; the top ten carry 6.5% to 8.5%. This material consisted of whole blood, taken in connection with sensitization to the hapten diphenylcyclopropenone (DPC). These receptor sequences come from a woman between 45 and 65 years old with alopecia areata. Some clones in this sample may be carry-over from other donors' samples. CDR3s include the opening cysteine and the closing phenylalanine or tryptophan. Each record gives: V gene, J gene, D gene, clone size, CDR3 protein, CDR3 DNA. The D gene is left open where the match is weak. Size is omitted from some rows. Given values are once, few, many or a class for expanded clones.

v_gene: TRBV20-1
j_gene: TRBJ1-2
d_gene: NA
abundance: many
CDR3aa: CSARDTSWYGYTF
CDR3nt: TGCAGTGCTAGAGATACCTCGTGGTATGGCTACACCTTC

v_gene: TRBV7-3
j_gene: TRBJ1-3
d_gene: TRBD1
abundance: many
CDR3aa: CASSTGDGSGNTIYF
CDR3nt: TGTGCCAGCAGTACAGGGGATGGCTCTGGAAACACCATATATTTT

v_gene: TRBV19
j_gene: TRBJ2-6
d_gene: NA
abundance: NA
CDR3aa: CASSPVQGGANVLTF
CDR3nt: TGTGCCAGTAGCCCCGTTCAAGGTGGGGCCAACGTCCTGACTTTC

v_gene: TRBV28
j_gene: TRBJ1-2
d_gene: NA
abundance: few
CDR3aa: CASSSRYGYTF
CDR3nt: TGTGCCAGCAGTTCACGTTATGGCTACACCTTC

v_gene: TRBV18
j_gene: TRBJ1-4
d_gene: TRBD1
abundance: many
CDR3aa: CASSPTRDRSEKLFF
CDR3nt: TGTGCCAGCTCACCAACCCGGGACAGGAGTGAAAAACTGTTTTTT

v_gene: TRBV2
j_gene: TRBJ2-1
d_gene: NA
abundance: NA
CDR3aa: CASSVGSNNEQFF
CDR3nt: TGTGCCAGCAGTGTAGGCTCTAACAATGAGCAGTTCTTC

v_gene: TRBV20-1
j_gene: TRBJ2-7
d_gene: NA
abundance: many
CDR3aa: CSARGPHYEQYF
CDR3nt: TGCAGTGCTAGGGGACCGCACTACGAGCAGTACTTC

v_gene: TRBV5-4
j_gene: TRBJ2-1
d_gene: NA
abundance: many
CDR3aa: CASSLEGHASRFSDEQFF
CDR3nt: TGTGCCAGCAGCTTGGAGGGCCATGCTAGCCGGTTTAGCGATGAGCAGTTCTTC

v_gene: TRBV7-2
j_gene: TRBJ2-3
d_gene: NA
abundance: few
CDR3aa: CASSLDSGRGDTQYF
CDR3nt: TGTGCCAGCAGCTTAGACTCGGGGCGAGGAGATACGCAGTATTTT

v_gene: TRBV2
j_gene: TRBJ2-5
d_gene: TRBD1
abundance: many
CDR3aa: CASSTGGGRETQYF
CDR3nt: TGTGCCAGCAGCACAGGGGGCGGGAGAGAGACCCAGTACTTC

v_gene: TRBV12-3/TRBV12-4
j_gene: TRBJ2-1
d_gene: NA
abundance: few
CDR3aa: CASRSIAGRGNEQFF
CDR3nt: TGTGCCAGCAGGTCAATAGCGGGCAGGGGCAATGAGCAGTTCTTC

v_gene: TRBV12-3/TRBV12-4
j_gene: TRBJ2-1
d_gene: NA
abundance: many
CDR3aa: CASTLTSWDEQFF
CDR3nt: TGTGCCAGCACCCTTACTAGCTGGGATGAGCAGTTCTTC

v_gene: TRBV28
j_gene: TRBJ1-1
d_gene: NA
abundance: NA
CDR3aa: CASSLITQDTEAFF
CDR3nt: TGTGCCAGCAGTTTGATTACTCAGGACACTGAAGCTTTCTTT

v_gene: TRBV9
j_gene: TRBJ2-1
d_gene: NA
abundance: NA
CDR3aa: CASSVVYNEQFF
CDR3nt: TGTGCCAGCAGCGTTGTCTACAATGAGCAGTTCTTC

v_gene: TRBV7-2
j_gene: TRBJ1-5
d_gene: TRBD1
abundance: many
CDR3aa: CASSPMAGGGNQPQHF
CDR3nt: TGTGCCAGCAGCCCCATGGCAGGGGGCGGGAATCAGCCCCAGCATTTT

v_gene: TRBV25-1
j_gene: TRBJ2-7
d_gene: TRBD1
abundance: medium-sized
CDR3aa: CASTQGAYEQYF
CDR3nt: TGTGCCAGCACCCAGGGGGCCTACGAGCAGTACTTC

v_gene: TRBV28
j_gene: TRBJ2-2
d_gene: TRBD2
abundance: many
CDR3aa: CASVLAGGPITGELFF
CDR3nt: TGTGCCAGCGTACTAGCGGGAGGGCCAATCACCGGGGAGCTGTTTTTT

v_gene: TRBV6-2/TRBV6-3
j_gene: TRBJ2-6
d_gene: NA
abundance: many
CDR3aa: CASRTDRPGANVLTF
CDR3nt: TGTGCCAGCAGAACCGACAGGCCTGGGGCCAACGTCCTGACTTTC

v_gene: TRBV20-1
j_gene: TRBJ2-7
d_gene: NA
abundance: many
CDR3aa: CSAIRRTYEQYF
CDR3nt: TGCAGTGCGATCAGGCGTACCTACGAGCAGTACTTC

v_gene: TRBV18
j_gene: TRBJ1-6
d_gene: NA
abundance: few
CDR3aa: CASSPPPPGNSPLHF
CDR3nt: TGTGCCAGCTCACCACCCCCTCCAGGGAATTCACCCCTCCACTTT

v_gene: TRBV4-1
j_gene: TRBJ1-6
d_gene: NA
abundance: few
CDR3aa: CASSQYGDTDSPLHF
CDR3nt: TGCGCCAGCAGCCAATATGGGGACACCGATTCACCCCTCCACTTT

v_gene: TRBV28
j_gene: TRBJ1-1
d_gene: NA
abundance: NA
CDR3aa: CASSFSRTALEAFF
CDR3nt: TGTGCCAGCAGTTTTAGTAGGACAGCTCTTGAAGCTTTCTTT

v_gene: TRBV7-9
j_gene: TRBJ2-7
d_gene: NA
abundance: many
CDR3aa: CASSLLAYEQYF
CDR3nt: TGTGCCAGCAGCTTACTTGCTTACGAGCAGTACTTC

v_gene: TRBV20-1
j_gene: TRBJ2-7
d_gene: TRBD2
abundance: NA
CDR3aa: CSASGTRSSYEQYF
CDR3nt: TGCAGTGCCTCCGGGACTAGAAGCTCCTACGAGCAGTACTTC

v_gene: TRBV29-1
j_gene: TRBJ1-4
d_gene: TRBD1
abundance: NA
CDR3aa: CSVGVDRGSEKLFF
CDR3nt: TGCAGCGTTGGGGTCGACAGGGGGAGTGAAAAACTGTTTTTT

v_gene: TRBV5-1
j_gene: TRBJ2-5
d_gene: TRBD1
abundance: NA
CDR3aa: CASSGGTGGYQETQYF
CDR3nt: TGCGCCAGCAGCGGGGGGACAGGGGGCTACCAAGAGACCCAGTACTTC

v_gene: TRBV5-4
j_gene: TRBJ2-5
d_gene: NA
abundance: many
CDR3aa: CASSAPTGRPQETQYF
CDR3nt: TGTGCCAGCAGCGCACCAACAGGGAGGCCCCAAGAGACCCAGTACTTC

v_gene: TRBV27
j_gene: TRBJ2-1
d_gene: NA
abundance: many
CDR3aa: CASREGGTPWNEQFF
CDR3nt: TGTGCCAGCAGGGAGGGCGGGACCCCTTGGAATGAGCAGTTCTTC

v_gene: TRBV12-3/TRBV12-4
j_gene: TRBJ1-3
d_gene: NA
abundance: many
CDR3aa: CASSFRGVSGNTIYF
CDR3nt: TGTGCCAGCAGTTTTAGGGGAGTCTCTGGAAACACCATATATTTT

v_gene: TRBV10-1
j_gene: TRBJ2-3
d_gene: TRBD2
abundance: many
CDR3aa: CASSETSGWASTDTQYF
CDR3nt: TGCGCCAGCAGTGAAACTAGCGGGTGGGCTAGCACAGATACGCAGTATTTT

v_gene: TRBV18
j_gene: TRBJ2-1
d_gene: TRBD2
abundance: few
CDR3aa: CASSPGLAGSYEQFF
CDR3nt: TGTGCCAGCTCACCTGGACTAGCGGGAAGCTATGAGCAGTTCTTC

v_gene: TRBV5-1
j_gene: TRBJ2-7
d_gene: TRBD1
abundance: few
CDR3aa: CASSLTGGQGELEQYF
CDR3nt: TGCGCCAGCAGCCTAACTGGAGGACAGGGAGAACTCGAGCAGTACTTC

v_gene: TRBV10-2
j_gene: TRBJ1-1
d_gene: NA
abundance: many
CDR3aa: CASSRSPPGHQEGRNTEAFF
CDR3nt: TGCGCCAGCAGTCGAAGTCCTCCGGGACACCAAGAGGGGCGGAACACTGAAGCTTTCTTT

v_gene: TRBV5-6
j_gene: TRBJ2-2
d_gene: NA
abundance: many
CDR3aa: CASSFSHFHTGELFF
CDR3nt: TGTGCCAGCAGCTTTTCGCACTTTCACACCGGGGAGCTGTTTTTT

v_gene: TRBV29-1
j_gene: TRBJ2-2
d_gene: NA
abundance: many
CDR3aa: CSVDTGNTGELFF
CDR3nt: TGCAGCGTGGACACCGGGAACACCGGGGAGCTGTTTTTT

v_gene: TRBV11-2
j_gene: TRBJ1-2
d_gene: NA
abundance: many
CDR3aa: CASSLEGDGYTF
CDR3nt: TGTGCCAGCAGCTTGGAAGGGGATGGCTACACCTTC

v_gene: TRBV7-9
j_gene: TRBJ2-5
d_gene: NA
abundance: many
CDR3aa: CASSLVGVRETQYF
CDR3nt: TGTGCCAGCAGCTTAGTGGGGGTACGGGAGACCCAGTACTTC